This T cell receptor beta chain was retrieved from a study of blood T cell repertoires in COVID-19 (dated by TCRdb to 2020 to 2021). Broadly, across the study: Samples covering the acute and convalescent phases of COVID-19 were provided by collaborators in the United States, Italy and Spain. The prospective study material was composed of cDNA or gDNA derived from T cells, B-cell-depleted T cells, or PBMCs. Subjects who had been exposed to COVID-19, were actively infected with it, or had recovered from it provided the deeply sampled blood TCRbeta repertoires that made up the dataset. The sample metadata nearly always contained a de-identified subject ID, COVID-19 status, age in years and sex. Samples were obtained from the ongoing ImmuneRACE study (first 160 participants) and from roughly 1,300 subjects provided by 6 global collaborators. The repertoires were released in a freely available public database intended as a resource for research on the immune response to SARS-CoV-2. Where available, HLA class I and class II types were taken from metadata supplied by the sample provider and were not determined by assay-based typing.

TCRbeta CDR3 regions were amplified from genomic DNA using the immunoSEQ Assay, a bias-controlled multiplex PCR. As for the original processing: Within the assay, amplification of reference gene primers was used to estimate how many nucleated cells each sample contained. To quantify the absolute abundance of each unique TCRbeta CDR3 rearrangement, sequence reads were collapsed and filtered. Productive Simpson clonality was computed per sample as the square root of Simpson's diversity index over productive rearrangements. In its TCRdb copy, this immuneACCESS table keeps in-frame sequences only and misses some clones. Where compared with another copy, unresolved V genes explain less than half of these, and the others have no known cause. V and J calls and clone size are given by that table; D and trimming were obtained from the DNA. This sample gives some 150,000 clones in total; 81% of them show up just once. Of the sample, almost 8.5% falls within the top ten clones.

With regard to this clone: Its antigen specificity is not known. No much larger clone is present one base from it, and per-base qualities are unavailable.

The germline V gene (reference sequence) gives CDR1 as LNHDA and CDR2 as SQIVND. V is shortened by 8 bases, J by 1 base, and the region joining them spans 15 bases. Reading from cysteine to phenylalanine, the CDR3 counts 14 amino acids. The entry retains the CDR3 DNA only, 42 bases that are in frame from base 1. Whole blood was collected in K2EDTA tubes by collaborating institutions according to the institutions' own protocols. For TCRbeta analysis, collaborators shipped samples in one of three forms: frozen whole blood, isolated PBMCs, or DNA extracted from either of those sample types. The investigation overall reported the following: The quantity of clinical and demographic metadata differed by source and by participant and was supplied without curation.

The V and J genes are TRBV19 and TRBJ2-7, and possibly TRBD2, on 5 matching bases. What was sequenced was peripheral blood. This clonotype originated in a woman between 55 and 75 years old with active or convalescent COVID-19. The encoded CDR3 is CASRRYSASYEQYF. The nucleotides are TGTGCCAGTCGCCGTTATAGCGCTTCCTACGAGCAGTACTTC.